This passage covers 7 T cell receptor beta chains from one sample sequenced in a study of post-analysis software for immune sequencing data. Each TCR beta cDNA library carried unique molecular identifiers. From the PCR reads, TCRdb called clonotypes with MiXCR, one entry per CDR3 protein. The sample comprises 650,000 to 850,000 distinct CDR3 sequences, roughly 58% of which are singletons, and 4.6% rests with the top ten. These receptors' antigens are unknown. Overall study results and limits: Patients had higher frequencies than controls of about 5 TRBV segments, including TRBV5-6, TRBV5-1 and TRBV20-1.

The material sequenced was blood. Receptors originate from a girl aged 5 to 17 with multiple sclerosis.

The gene calls are TRBV5-6 and TRBJ2-1; D perhaps matches TRBD1 (5 bases). Trimming removed 0 bases from V and 8 bases from J, with 12 bases in between. This CDR3 has 14 amino acids. Germline loops: CDR1 SGHDT, CDR2 YYEEEE. Here the CDR3 DNA reads TGTGCCAGCAGCTTGGCCGCAGGGAAACATGAGCAGTTCTTC. It codes for CASSLAAGKHEQFF.

This rearrangement joins TRBV7-3 to TRBJ1-2; possible D gene TRBD1, 5 bases. CDR3 length: 15 amino acids. Germline V gene lookup returns CDR1 SGHTA and CDR2 FQGTGA. The ends were cut back, 5 bases at V and 6 bases at J, with 19 bases in the middle. CDR3 region: CASSPTEGRHDGYTF. CDR3 nucleotides: TGTGCCAGCAGCCCCACCGAGGGGCGGCACGATGGCTACACCTTC.

The V call is TRBV7-9, the J call TRBJ2-1; TRBD2 matches 9 bases. The CDR3 has 17 residues. Germline CDR1 SEHNR, CDR2 FQNEAQ (reference sequence). With 5 bases clipped from V and 2 bases from J, the junction kept 10 bases outside the gene matches. This CDR3 reads CASSRDRAGGPYNEQFF. The CDR3 bases are TGTGCCAGCAGCCGCGACCGTGCGGGAGGGCCCTACAATGAGCAGTTCTTC.

The chain recombines TRBV5-1 with TRBJ2-7; 10 nucleotides line up with TRBD1. The V gene's germline CDR1 is SGHRS and CDR2 YFSETQ. The CDR3 is 15 amino acids. Germline trimming cut 4 bases from V and 7 bases from J; bases unmatched to any gene: 11. The CDR3 sequence is CASSPTDRGLEEQYF. The CDR3 nucleotides are TGCGCCAGCAGCCCCACAGACAGGGGGCTCGAAGAGCAGTACTTC.

This chain links TRBV20-1 with TRBJ2-7; the D gene is possibly TRBD2 (6 bases). CDR1 is DFQATT, CDR2 SNEGSKA, per germline (reference sequence). CDR3 size: 15 residues. V was trimmed by 1 base and J by 1 base, leaving 14 bases between them. The CDR3: CSARGSGTLSYEQYF. DNA for the CDR3: TGCAGTGCTAGAGGCTCCGGGACTTTATCCTACGAGCAGTACTTC.

The chain couples TRBV6-2 or TRBV6-3 to TRBJ2-7, with TRBD2 matching 8 bases. This CDR3 contains 18 residues. The germline V gene encodes CDR1 MNHEY and CDR2 SVGEGT. Trimming at V came to 2 bases and at J to 5 bases, leaving 17 bases not matched to a gene. CDR3 in amino acids: CASSYPGGGGKVGDEQYF. The CDR3, as DNA: TGTGCCAGCAGTTACCCCGGCGGCGGGGGGAAGGTCGGTGACGAGCAGTACTTC.

The table lists this clonotype with a few counts. The chain recombines TRBV10-1 with TRBJ2-7; no clear D gene. CDR3 length equals 11 residues. V was pared by 6 bases and J by 5 bases, with 8 bases between. Germline lookup yields CDR1 WNHNN and CDR2 SYGVQD (reference sequence). In nucleotides, the CDR3 is TGCGCCAGCAGCGCTAACGACGAGCAGTACTTC. The encoded protein is CASSANDEQYF.